These 5 T cell receptor beta chains originate from one sample sequenced in a study of T cell responses to AZD1222 COVID-19 vaccine. The protocol was immunoSEQ multiplex PCR, while the TCRdb copy is restricted to in-frame clones and leaves out a portion. This table holds about 200,000 clones, 85% to 95% found once. Sequences were derived from peripheral blood, sampled 28 days after the second AZD1222 dose. The origin of the receptors is an adult who received the AZD1222 COVID-19 vaccine.

In its sample, this clone was seen a few times. The V gene is TRBV6-5, the J gene TRBJ1-2; tentative D call: TRBD1 (5 bases). Trimming took 4 bases from V and 6 from J, leaving 18 bases between them. The CDR3 has 15 residues. In germline, CDR1 is MNHEY, CDR2 SVGAGI. The DNA of the CDR3 is TGTGCCAGCAGTTCGTTGGGTCTAGACAGCCATGGCTACACCTTC. As protein: CASSSLGLDSHGYTF.

J is TRBJ1-5 and V is TRBV19; D possibly corresponds to TRBD1 (5 bases). Looked up from germline, CDR1 is LNHDA and CDR2 is SQIVND (reference sequence). With 9 bases removed from V and 3 bases from J, the gap between germline ends came to 15 bases. The length of the CDR3 is 14 residues. The CDR3 spells CASKNTGHNQPQHF. In DNA, the CDR3 is TGTGCCAGCAAGAACACCGGACACAATCAGCCCCAGCATTTT. Supplemented by reference TRBV19 and TRBJ1-5, the full variable domain reads DGGITQSPKYLFRKEGQNVTLSCEQNLNHDAMYWYRQDPGQGLRLIYYSQIVNDFQKGDIAEGYSVSREKKESFPLTVTSAQKNPTAFYLCASKNTGHNQPQHFGDGTRLSIL.

The chain combines TRBV7-2 with TRBJ1-1, with D possibly being TRBD1 (6 bases). The CDR3 is 14 residues long. V dropped 3 bases and J dropped 3 bases, with 11 bases sitting between them. Germline V gene lookup returns CDR1 SGHTA and CDR2 FQGNSA. CDR3 bases: TGTGCCAGCAGCTTCGACAGGCGGCACACTGAAGCTTTCTTT. Encoded protein: CASSFDRRHTEAFF.

The chain carries TRBV7-2 and TRBJ1-4, with 7 bases matching TRBD1. The CDR3 has 14 amino acids. The germline CDR1 and CDR2 sequences are SGHTA and FQGNSA. The ends lost 2 bases at V and 8 bases at J; junction bases unmatched: 5. CDR3 DNA: TGTGCCAGCAGCTTACAGGGGGTGTTCGAAAAACTGTTTTTT. The encoded protein is CASSLQGVFEKLFF.

This rearrangement joins TRBV9 to TRBJ1-2; TRBD1 aligns across 11 bases. The CDR3 spans 14 residues. Losses at the gene ends were 3 bases for V and 2 bases for J; bases not matched to a gene: 0. From germline, CDR1 is SGDLS and CDR2 YYNGEE. CDR3 residues: CASSGDRGNYGYTF. CDR3 nucleotide sequence: TGTGCCAGCAGCGGGGACAGGGGGAACTATGGCTACACCTTC.